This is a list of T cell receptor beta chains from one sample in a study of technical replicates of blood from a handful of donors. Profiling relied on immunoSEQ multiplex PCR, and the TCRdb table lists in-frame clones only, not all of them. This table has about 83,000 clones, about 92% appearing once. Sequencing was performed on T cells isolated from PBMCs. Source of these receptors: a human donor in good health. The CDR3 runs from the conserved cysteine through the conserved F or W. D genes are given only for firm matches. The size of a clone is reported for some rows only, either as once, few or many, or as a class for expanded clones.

cdr3_aa: CASSEFPLAASTDTQYF
cdr3_nt: TGTGCCAGCAGTGAATTCCCACTAGCGGCTAGCACAGATACGCAGTATTTT
d_call: TRBD2
clone_size: .
j_call: TRBJ2-3
v_call: TRBV6-1

cdr3_aa: CASRLLAGGLNEQFF
cdr3_nt: TGTGCCAGCAGATTACTAGCGGGAGGGCTGAATGAGCAGTTCTTC
d_call: TRBD2
clone_size: .
j_call: TRBJ2-1
v_call: TRBV7-9

cdr3_aa: CASSGGLPEAFF
cdr3_nt: TGTGCCAGCAGTGGCGGACTTCCTGAAGCTTTCTTT
d_call: .
clone_size: .
j_call: TRBJ1-1
v_call: TRBV6-1

cdr3_aa: CATSRDRGQGPKHSYEQYF
cdr3_nt: TGTGCCACCAGCAGAGATCGGGGACAGGGGCCGAAACACTCCTACGAGCAGTACTTC
d_call: TRBD1
clone_size: .
j_call: TRBJ2-7
v_call: TRBV15

cdr3_aa: CASTYHNEQFF
cdr3_nt: TGTGCCAGCACCTATCACAATGAGCAGTTCTTC
d_call: .
clone_size: .
j_call: TRBJ2-1
v_call: TRBV2

cdr3_aa: CASSSLTGNPSRGYTF
cdr3_nt: TGTGCCAGCAGCTCCCTTACAGGGAACCCGTCGAGAGGCTACACCTTC
d_call: .
clone_size: .
j_call: TRBJ1-2
v_call: TRBV11-2

cdr3_aa: CASKSAGDTEAFF
cdr3_nt: TGTGCCAGCAAGTCGGCGGGAGACACTGAAGCTTTCTTT
d_call: .
clone_size: .
j_call: TRBJ1-1
v_call: TRBV6-5

cdr3_aa: CASSFEPGQGYFSGNTEAFF
cdr3_nt: TGTGCCAGCAGCTTCGAGCCGGGACAGGGATACTTCTCGGGGAACACTGAAGCTTTCTTT
d_call: TRBD1
clone_size: .
j_call: TRBJ1-1
v_call: TRBV5-8

cdr3_aa: CAISRTGNRNTIYF
cdr3_nt: TGTGCCATCAGCCGCACAGGGAATAGAAACACCATATATTTT
d_call: .
clone_size: few
j_call: TRBJ1-3
v_call: TRBV10-3

cdr3_aa: CASSRDSQNTEAFF
cdr3_nt: TGCGCCAGCAGCCGGGACAGTCAGAACACTGAAGCTTTCTTT
d_call: TRBD1
clone_size: .
j_call: TRBJ1-1
v_call: TRBV5-1

cdr3_aa: CASSLGQSYEQYF
cdr3_nt: TGTGCCAGCAGCTTAGGGCAGTCCTACGAGCAGTACTTC
d_call: .
clone_size: .
j_call: TRBJ2-7
v_call: TRBV13

cdr3_aa: CASSFSGSYNEQFF
cdr3_nt: TGTGCCAGCAGTTTCAGCGGGAGCTACAATGAGCAGTTCTTC
d_call: TRBD2
clone_size: .
j_call: TRBJ2-1
v_call: TRBV7-9

cdr3_aa: CASSQTFLGTGELFF
cdr3_nt: TGTGCCAGCAGCCAGACTTTTCTCGGCACCGGGGAGCTGTTTTTT
d_call: .
clone_size: .
j_call: TRBJ2-2
v_call: TRBV11-2

cdr3_aa: CASSLELAGSSGANVLTF
cdr3_nt: TGTGCCAGCAGCTTAGAACTAGCGGGAAGCTCTGGGGCCAACGTCCTGACTTTC
d_call: TRBD2
clone_size: .
j_call: TRBJ2-6
v_call: TRBV7-6

cdr3_aa: CASSEGEGNEQFF
cdr3_nt: TGTGCCAGCTCAGAGGGAGAAGGCAATGAGCAGTTCTTC
d_call: .
clone_size: .
j_call: TRBJ2-1
v_call: TRBV18

cdr3_aa: CASSYRGQEYEQYF
cdr3_nt: TGTGCCAGCAGTTACAGGGGACAGGAGTACGAGCAGTACTTC
d_call: TRBD1
clone_size: .
j_call: TRBJ2-7
v_call: TRBV6-5

cdr3_aa: CASSERRAGNTEAFF
cdr3_nt: TGCGCCAGCAGTGAACGGCGAGCAGGGAACACTGAAGCTTTCTTT
d_call: .
clone_size: .
j_call: TRBJ1-1
v_call: TRBV10-1

cdr3_aa: CSVLTGWSADTQYF
cdr3_nt: TGCAGCGTCCTGACAGGGTGGAGCGCAGATACGCAGTATTTT
d_call: TRBD1
clone_size: .
j_call: TRBJ2-3
v_call: TRBV29-1

cdr3_aa: CASSLEPLISQAFF
cdr3_nt: TGTGCCAGCAGCCTCGAACCCTTGATAAGCCAAGCTTTCTTT
d_call: .
clone_size: .
j_call: TRBJ1-1
v_call: TRBV5-6

cdr3_aa: CASSSTENYGYTF
cdr3_nt: TGTGCCAGCAGCTCGACAGAAAACTATGGCTACACCTTC
d_call: .
clone_size: .
j_call: TRBJ1-2
v_call: TRBV5-4

cdr3_aa: CASSSFGTDLYEQYF
cdr3_nt: TGCGCCAGCAGCTCGTTCGGGACAGACCTTTACGAGCAGTACTTC
d_call: TRBD1
clone_size: .
j_call: TRBJ2-7
v_call: TRBV5-1

cdr3_aa: CASSVSLAGQTQYF
cdr3_nt: TGTGCCAGCAGCGTATCACTAGCGGGACAGACCCAGTACTTC
d_call: TRBD2
clone_size: .
j_call: TRBJ2-5
v_call: TRBV9

cdr3_aa: CASTRLAGIYEQYF
cdr3_nt: TGTGCCAGCACCCGACTAGCGGGGATTTACGAGCAGTACTTC
d_call: TRBD2
clone_size: .
j_call: TRBJ2-7
v_call: TRBV28

cdr3_aa: CASSLQGPGYTF
cdr3_nt: TGTGCCAGTAGCCTACAGGGGCCTGGCTACACCTTC
d_call: TRBD1
clone_size: .
j_call: TRBJ1-2
v_call: TRBV19

cdr3_aa: CASSEARQDYGYTF
cdr3_nt: TGTGCCAGCAGTGAAGCGCGCCAGGACTATGGCTACACCTTC
d_call: .
clone_size: .
j_call: TRBJ1-2
v_call: TRBV2

cdr3_aa: CASSYSSRNTGELFF
cdr3_nt: TGTGCCAGCAGTTACTCATCCAGGAACACCGGGGAGCTGTTTTTT
d_call: .
clone_size: .
j_call: TRBJ2-2
v_call: TRBV6-5

cdr3_aa: CASSQESISNQPQHF
cdr3_nt: TGCGCCAGCAGCCAAGAGTCTATTAGCAATCAGCCCCAGCATTTT
d_call: .
clone_size: .
j_call: TRBJ1-5
v_call: TRBV4-1

cdr3_aa: CASSLVDRDYEQYF
cdr3_nt: TGTGCCAGCAGCTTAGTGGACAGAGACTACGAGCAGTACTTC
d_call: .
clone_size: once
j_call: TRBJ2-7
v_call: TRBV11-2

cdr3_aa: CAWRGQGDEQYF
cdr3_nt: TGTGCCTGGAGGGGACAGGGCGATGAGCAGTACTTC
d_call: TRBD1
clone_size: .
j_call: TRBJ2-7
v_call: TRBV30

cdr3_aa: CASVPGTGPYEQYF
cdr3_nt: TGTGCCAGCGTTCCAGGGACAGGGCCCTACGAGCAGTACTTC
d_call: TRBD1
clone_size: .
j_call: TRBJ2-7
v_call: TRBV6-5

cdr3_aa: CASSLPQGDEQFF
cdr3_nt: TGTGCCAGCAGCCTACCCCAGGGGGATGAGCAGTTCTTC
d_call: TRBD1
clone_size: .
j_call: TRBJ2-1
v_call: TRBV9

cdr3_aa: CASSFPGVRAQYF
cdr3_nt: TGTGCCAGCAGTTTTCCAGGGGTCCGAGCGCAGTACTTC
d_call: .
clone_size: .
j_call: TRBJ2-7
v_call: TRBV28

cdr3_aa: CASSVAGRAQYF
cdr3_nt: TGTGCCAGCAGTGTAGCGGGGAGGGCTCAGTACTTC
d_call: TRBD2
clone_size: .
j_call: TRBJ2-4
v_call: TRBV27

cdr3_aa: CASTNRGPNTEAFF
cdr3_nt: TGTGCCAGCACCAACAGGGGTCCGAACACTGAAGCTTTCTTT
d_call: TRBD1
clone_size: few
j_call: TRBJ1-1
v_call: TRBV27

cdr3_aa: CASSLGLGSYNEQFF
cdr3_nt: TGCGCCAGCAGCTTGGGACTAGGGTCCTACAATGAGCAGTTCTTC
d_call: .
clone_size: .
j_call: TRBJ2-1
v_call: TRBV5-1